This T cell receptor beta chain was observed in a study of T-cell memory formation after mild COVID-19. Study-level points and caveats: Pre-infection memory held some responding clones, suggesting pre-existing cross-reactive T cells responded.

This clonotype was seen a handful of times. Its target is not known. The TCR alpha and TCR beta cDNA libraries, bearing sample barcodes and UMIs, were generated by 5'RACE using constant-segment primers. TCRdb processed the 5' RACE reads anew with MiXCR; each CDR3 protein has one entry. The sample includes 200,000 or so distinct CDR3 sequences, about 17% of them seen just once. This CDR3 contains 16 residues. Germline V lookup: CDR1 SGHTA, CDR2 FQGNSA. Trimming removed 5 bases from V and 5 bases from J, with 21 bases in between. This clonotype originated in an adult woman who had mild COVID-19 (a few samples of this study predate the infection). Cell type and time point are not known. The genes are TRBV7-2 and TRBJ2-5; maybe TRBD1 (6 bases). Sequenced sample: PBMCs or a T cell subset sorted from them (not recorded which). The CDR3 loop reads CASSPLGGSRGETQYF. CDR3 bases: TGTGCCAGCAGCCCACTAGGGGGAAGTCGAGGGGAGACCCAGTACTTC.